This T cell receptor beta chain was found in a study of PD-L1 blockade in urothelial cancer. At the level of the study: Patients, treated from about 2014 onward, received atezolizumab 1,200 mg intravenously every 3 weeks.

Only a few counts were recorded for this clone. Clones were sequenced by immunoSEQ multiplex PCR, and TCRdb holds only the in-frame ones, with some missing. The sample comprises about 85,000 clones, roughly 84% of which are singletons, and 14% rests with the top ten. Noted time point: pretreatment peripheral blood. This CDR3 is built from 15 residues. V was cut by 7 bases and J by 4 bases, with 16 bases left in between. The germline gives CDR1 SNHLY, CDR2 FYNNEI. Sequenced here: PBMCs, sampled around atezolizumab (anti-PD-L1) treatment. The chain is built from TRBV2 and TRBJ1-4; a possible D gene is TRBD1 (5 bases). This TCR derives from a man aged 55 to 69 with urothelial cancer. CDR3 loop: CASTDSDSFNEKLFF. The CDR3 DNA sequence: TGTGCCAGCACCGACTCTGACAGCTTTAATGAAAAACTGTTTTTT. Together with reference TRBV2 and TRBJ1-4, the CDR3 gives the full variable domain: EPEVTQTPSHQVTQMGQEVILRCVPISNHLYFYWYRQILGQKVEFLVSFYNNEISEKSEIFDDQFSVERPDGSNFTLKIRSTKLEDSAMYFCASTDSDSFNEKLFFGSGTQLSVL.